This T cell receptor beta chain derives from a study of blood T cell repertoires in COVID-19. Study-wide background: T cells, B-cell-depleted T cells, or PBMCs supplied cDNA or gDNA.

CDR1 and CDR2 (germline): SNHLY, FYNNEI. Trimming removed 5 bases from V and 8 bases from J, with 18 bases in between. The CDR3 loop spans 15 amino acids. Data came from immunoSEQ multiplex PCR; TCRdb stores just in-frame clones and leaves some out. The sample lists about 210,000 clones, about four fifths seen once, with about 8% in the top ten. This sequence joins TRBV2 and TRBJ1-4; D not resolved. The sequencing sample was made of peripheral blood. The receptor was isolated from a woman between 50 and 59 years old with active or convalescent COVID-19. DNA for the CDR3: TGTGCCAGCAGTCAAACAGCTGGTGGGAGGGAAAAACTGTTTTTT. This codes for CASSQTAGGREKLFF.